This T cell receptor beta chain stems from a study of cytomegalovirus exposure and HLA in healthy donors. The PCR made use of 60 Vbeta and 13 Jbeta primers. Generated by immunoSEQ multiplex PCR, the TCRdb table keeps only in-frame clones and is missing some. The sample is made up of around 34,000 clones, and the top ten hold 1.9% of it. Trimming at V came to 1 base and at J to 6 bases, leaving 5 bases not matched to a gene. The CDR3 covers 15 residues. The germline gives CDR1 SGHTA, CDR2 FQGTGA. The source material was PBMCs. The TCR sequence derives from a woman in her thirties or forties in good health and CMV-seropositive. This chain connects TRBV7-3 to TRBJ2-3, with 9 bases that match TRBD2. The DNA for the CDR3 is TGTGCCAGCAGCTTAAGCGGGGGGGCCTACGATACGCAGTATTTT. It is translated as CASSLSGGAYDTQYF.